This T cell receptor (beta chain) stems from a study of blood T cell repertoires in COVID-19. Study-wide background: The samples span acute and convalescent COVID-19 from the United States, Italy and Spain.

Study processing details: Reference gene primer amplification in the assay estimated nucleated cell counts. Sequenced by immunoSEQ multiplex PCR; TCRdb stores in-frame clones only, minus some. That table is the source of V, J and clone size, and D and trimming were worked out from the DNA. Altogether hundreds of thousands of clones are present, about 86% being singletons, with the ten largest covering 3% to 4%. This clone was picked up a small number of times. The same CDR3 is also encoded by other DNA sequences in this sample. Living in 24 US areas, the participants were between roughly 18 and 89 years of age. In assigning cohorts, the study relied on participant-reported clinical history. The sequencing input was PBMCs or T cells enriched from blood (not recorded which). This clonotype was obtained from a middle-aged woman with acute COVID-19.

The CDR3 reads CASSLQGNGYTF. CDR3 nucleotide sequence: TGTGCCAGCAGTTTGCAGGGAAATGGCTACACCTTC. The rearrangement joins TRBV2 to TRBJ1-2, with D perhaps matching TRBD1 (5 bases). The CDR3 totals 12 residues. Trimming stripped 5 bases from V and 6 bases from J, with 10 bases between. Germline V gene lookup returns CDR1 SNHLY and CDR2 FYNNEI.